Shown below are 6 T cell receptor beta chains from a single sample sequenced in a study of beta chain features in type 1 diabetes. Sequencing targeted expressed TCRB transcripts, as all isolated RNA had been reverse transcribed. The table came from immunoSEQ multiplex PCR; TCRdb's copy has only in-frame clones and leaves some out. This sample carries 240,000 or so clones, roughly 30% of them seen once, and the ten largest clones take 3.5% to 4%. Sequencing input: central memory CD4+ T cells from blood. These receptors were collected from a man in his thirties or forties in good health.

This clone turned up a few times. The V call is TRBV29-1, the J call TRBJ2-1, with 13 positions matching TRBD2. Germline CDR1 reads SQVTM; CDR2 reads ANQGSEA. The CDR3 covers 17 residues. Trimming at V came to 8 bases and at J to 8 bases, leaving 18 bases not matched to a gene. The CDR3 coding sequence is TGCAGCCTCCAGGGACGGTCCGGGACTAGCGGGATGTATGAGCAGTTCTTC. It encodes CSLQGRSGTSGMYEQFF.

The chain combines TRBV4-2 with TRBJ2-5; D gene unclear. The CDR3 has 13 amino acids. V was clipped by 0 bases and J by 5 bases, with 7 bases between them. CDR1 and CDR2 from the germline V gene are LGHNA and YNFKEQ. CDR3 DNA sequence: TGTGCCAGCAGCCAAGATATTGGGGAGACCCAGTACTTC. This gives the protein CASSQDIGETQYF.

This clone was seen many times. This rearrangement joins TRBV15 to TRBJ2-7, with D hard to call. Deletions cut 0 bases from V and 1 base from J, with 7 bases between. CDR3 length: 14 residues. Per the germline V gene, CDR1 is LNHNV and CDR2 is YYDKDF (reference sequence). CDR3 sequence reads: CATSREGGSYEQYF. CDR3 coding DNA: TGTGCCACCAGCAGAGAGGGTGGGTCCTACGAGCAGTACTTC.

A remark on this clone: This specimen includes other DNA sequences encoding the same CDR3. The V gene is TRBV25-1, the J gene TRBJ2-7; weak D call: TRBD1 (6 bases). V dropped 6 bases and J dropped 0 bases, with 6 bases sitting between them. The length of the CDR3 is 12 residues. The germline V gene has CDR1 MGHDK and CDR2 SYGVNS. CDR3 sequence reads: CASRGGSYEQYF. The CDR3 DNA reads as TGTGCCAGCAGAGGGGGCTCCTACGAGCAGTACTTC.

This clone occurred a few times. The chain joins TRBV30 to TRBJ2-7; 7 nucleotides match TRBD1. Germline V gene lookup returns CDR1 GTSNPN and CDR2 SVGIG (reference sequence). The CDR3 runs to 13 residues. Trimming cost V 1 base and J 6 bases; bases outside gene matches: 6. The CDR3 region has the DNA TGTGCCTGGAGTGGACAGGGACACACCGAGCAGTACTTC. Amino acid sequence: CAWSGQGHTEQYF. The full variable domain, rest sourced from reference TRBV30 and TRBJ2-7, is SQTIHQWPATLVQPVGSPLSLECTVEGTSNPNLYWYRQAAGRGLQLLFYSVGIGQISSEVPQNLSASRPQDRQFILSSKKLLLSDSGFYLCAWSGQGHTEQYFGPGTRLTVT.

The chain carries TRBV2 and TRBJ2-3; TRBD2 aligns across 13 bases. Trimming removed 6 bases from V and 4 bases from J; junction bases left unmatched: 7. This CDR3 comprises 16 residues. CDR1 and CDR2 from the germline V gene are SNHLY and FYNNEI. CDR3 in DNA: TGTGCCAGCAGGGCCGGACTAGCGGGAGTAGCAGATACGCAGTATTTT. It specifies CASRAGLAGVADTQYF.